Listed below are T cell receptor beta chains from one sample, sequenced in a study of control samples from healthy donors and cancer patients. TCRdb keeps only in-frame clones here, not all; method: immunoSEQ multiplex PCR. The data hold over 85,000 clones, with about 88% observed a single time. Material: PBMCs. The receptors come from a man aged 65 to 85 with lung cancer. Both conserved end residues are part of each CDR3. The D gene is left open where the match is weak. The listing skips clone size in some rows; elsewhere it reads once, few, many or a size class.

D gene: TRBD1; J gene: TRBJ1-5; clone size: .; V gene: TRBV2; CDR3 DNA: TGTGCCAGCAGTGAGACAGGGGATAGCAATCAGCCCCAGCATTTT; CDR3 protein: CASSETGDSNQPQHF
D gene: TRBD1; J gene: TRBJ1-4; clone size: .; V gene: TRBV3-1/TRBV3-2; CDR3 DNA: TGTGCCAGCAGTTTACAGGGGGCTCGGGAAGAAAAACTGTTTTTT; CDR3 protein: CASSLQGAREEKLFF
D gene: TRBD2; J gene: TRBJ2-5; clone size: .; V gene: TRBV5-1; CDR3 DNA: TGCGCCAGCAGCCTAATCGGGGAGGGTAAAGAGACCCAGTACTTC; CDR3 protein: CASSLIGEGKETQYF
D gene: TRBD1; J gene: TRBJ1-5; clone size: .; V gene: TRBV6-2/TRBV6-3; CDR3 DNA: TGTGCCAGCAGCCACGGACAGGGGCTCCAGCCCCAGCATTTT; CDR3 protein: CASSHGQGLQPQHF
D gene: .; J gene: TRBJ2-2; clone size: .; V gene: TRBV5-1; CDR3 DNA: TGCGCCAGCAGCTCTAGGAGCGGCGGCACCGGGGAGCTGTTTTTT; CDR3 protein: CASSSRSGGTGELFF
D gene: .; J gene: TRBJ1-5; clone size: .; V gene: TRBV19; CDR3 DNA: TGTGCCAGTAGTATATGGGAGGGGACAAGCAATCAGCCCCAGCATTTT; CDR3 protein: CASSIWEGTSNQPQHF
D gene: .; J gene: TRBJ2-3; clone size: .; V gene: TRBV7-8; CDR3 DNA: TGTGCCAGCAGCAAGGGAGATAGAGCGGCGGGTTCGCCGGATACGCAGTATTTT; CDR3 protein: CASSKGDRAAGSPDTQYF
D gene: TRBD2; J gene: TRBJ2-3; clone size: .; V gene: TRBV7-2; CDR3 DNA: TGTGCCAGCAGCTTAGATGCCAGCGGGGGGGCAAGTACGCAGTATTTT; CDR3 protein: CASSLDASGGASTQYF
D gene: TRBD1; J gene: TRBJ1-6; clone size: .; V gene: TRBV6-1; CDR3 DNA: TGTGCCAGCAGTGGTCGTGACAGGGGGGTTTTAGGCTCACCCCTCCACTTT; CDR3 protein: CASSGRDRGVLGSPLHF
D gene: .; J gene: TRBJ1-3; clone size: once; V gene: TRBV21-1; CDR3 DNA: TGTGCCAGCAGCGGCACCTCTGGGGGTGACTCTGGAAACACCATATATTTT; CDR3 protein: CASSGTSGGDSGNTIYF
D gene: .; J gene: TRBJ1-4; clone size: .; V gene: TRBV2; CDR3 DNA: TGTGCCAGCAGTGAACGGGGAAGTTATGAAAAACTGTTTTTT; CDR3 protein: CASSERGSYEKLFF
D gene: TRBD1; J gene: TRBJ1-5; clone size: .; V gene: TRBV7-9; CDR3 DNA: TGTGCCAGCAGCTTATCGACAGGGGACGGTCAGCCCCAGCATTTT; CDR3 protein: CASSLSTGDGQPQHF
D gene: .; J gene: TRBJ2-3; clone size: .; V gene: TRBV12-3/TRBV12-4; CDR3 DNA: TGTGCCAGCAGTTTAGATTATTCGGATACGCAGTATTTT; CDR3 protein: CASSLDYSDTQYF
D gene: .; J gene: TRBJ1-4; clone size: .; V gene: TRBV27; CDR3 DNA: TGTGCCAGCAGTCCCCGAGAGGGGGGTAATGAAAAACTGTTTTTT; CDR3 protein: CASSPREGGNEKLFF
D gene: .; J gene: TRBJ1-1; clone size: .; V gene: TRBV6-5; CDR3 DNA: TGTGCCAGCAGCACAGGGAGGATCACTGAAGCTTTCTTT; CDR3 protein: CASSTGRITEAFF
D gene: TRBD1; J gene: TRBJ2-1; clone size: .; V gene: TRBV29-1; CDR3 DNA: TGCAGCGTCCCCGACAGGGAAGTAGGAAGGAATGAGCAGTTCTTC; CDR3 protein: CSVPDREVGRNEQFF
D gene: .; J gene: TRBJ2-2; clone size: .; V gene: TRBV6-5; CDR3 DNA: TGTGCCAGCAGAAAAAGAAATGGCGGGGAGCTGTTTTTT; CDR3 protein: CASRKRNGGELFF
D gene: TRBD2; J gene: TRBJ2-3; clone size: .; V gene: TRBV7-8; CDR3 DNA: TGTGCCAGCAGCTTAGCGCAGAGCCTAGCGGGGACAGATACGCAGTATTTT; CDR3 protein: CASSLAQSLAGTDTQYF
D gene: TRBD1; J gene: TRBJ2-5; clone size: .; V gene: TRBV6-5; CDR3 DNA: TGTGCCAGCACCCCCCCTGGGACAGGAGAGACCCAGTACTTC; CDR3 protein: CASTPPGTGETQYF
D gene: .; J gene: TRBJ1-2; clone size: .; V gene: TRBV12-3/TRBV12-4; CDR3 DNA: TGTGCCAGCAGTCGAACACGGGACTATGGCTACACCTTC; CDR3 protein: CASSRTRDYGYTF
D gene: TRBD2; J gene: TRBJ2-3; clone size: .; V gene: TRBV4-1; CDR3 DNA: TGCGCCAGCAGCCATCCCCCGGGGGGGAAGGCAGATACGCAGTATTTT; CDR3 protein: CASSHPPGGKADTQYF
D gene: .; J gene: TRBJ1-2; clone size: .; V gene: TRBV28; CDR3 DNA: TGTGCCAGCAGTTTAGACCGATACTATGGCTACACCTTC; CDR3 protein: CASSLDRYYGYTF
D gene: .; J gene: TRBJ1-1; clone size: .; V gene: TRBV10-2; CDR3 DNA: TGCGCCAGCACTGGGGTAGGAAAATTGTCGAACACTGAAGCTTTCTTT; CDR3 protein: CASTGVGKLSNTEAFF
D gene: .; J gene: TRBJ1-1; clone size: .; V gene: TRBV25-1; CDR3 DNA: TGTGCCAGCAGTGAATATGGAGACACTGAAGCTTTCTTT; CDR3 protein: CASSEYGDTEAFF
D gene: .; J gene: TRBJ2-2; clone size: .; V gene: TRBV7-9; CDR3 DNA: TGTGCCAGCAGCTATGGGGACGGGTTCACCGGGGAGCTGTTTTTT; CDR3 protein: CASSYGDGFTGELFF
D gene: .; J gene: TRBJ1-6; clone size: .; V gene: TRBV3-1/TRBV3-2; CDR3 DNA: TGTGCCAGCAGCCGGATACAAGATAATTCACCCCTCCACTTT; CDR3 protein: CASSRIQDNSPLHF
D gene: .; J gene: TRBJ2-2; clone size: .; V gene: TRBV2; CDR3 DNA: TGTGCCAGCAGTGGGGGGCGAAGGGGCCCCGGGGAGCTGTTTTTT; CDR3 protein: CASSGGRRGPGELFF
D gene: .; J gene: TRBJ1-2; clone size: .; V gene: TRBV12-3/TRBV12-4; CDR3 DNA: TGTGCCAGCAGTCCCCCTATAAGAAGTGGCTACACCTTC; CDR3 protein: CASSPPIRSGYTF
D gene: TRBD1; J gene: TRBJ2-7; clone size: once; V gene: TRBV30; CDR3 DNA: TGTGCCTGGAGTCTCAGGGACAGGGGTCCGTACTTC; CDR3 protein: CAWSLRDRGPYF
D gene: .; J gene: TRBJ2-7; clone size: .; V gene: TRBV29-1; CDR3 DNA: TGCAGCGCCTACGGGACTCAATCCTACGAGCAGTACTTC; CDR3 protein: CSAYGTQSYEQYF
D gene: TRBD1; J gene: TRBJ1-4; clone size: .; V gene: TRBV5-1; CDR3 DNA: TGCGCCAGCAGCCTGACAGGGCTAGGCACTAATGAAAAACTGTTTTTT; CDR3 protein: CASSLTGLGTNEKLFF
D gene: .; J gene: TRBJ1-1; clone size: once; V gene: TRBV7-9; CDR3 DNA: TGTGCCAGCAGCTTAGCGGGGCCGGGGAACACTGAAGCTTTCTTT; CDR3 protein: CASSLAGPGNTEAFF
D gene: .; J gene: TRBJ2-3; clone size: .; V gene: TRBV5-4; CDR3 DNA: TGTGCCAGCAGCGAACCGGGACCCCCCACAGATACGCAGTATTTT; CDR3 protein: CASSEPGPPTDTQYF
D gene: .; J gene: TRBJ2-1; clone size: .; V gene: TRBV2; CDR3 DNA: TGTGCCAGCAGTCAGGGGGGCAGCTCCTACAATGAGCAGTTCTTC; CDR3 protein: CASSQGGSSYNEQFF
D gene: .; J gene: TRBJ2-5; clone size: .; V gene: TRBV3-1/TRBV3-2; CDR3 DNA: TGTGCCAGCAGCCATTCGGCCGTGGGAGAGACCCAGTACTTC; CDR3 protein: CASSHSAVGETQYF
D gene: .; J gene: TRBJ1-3; clone size: .; V gene: TRBV30; CDR3 DNA: TGTGCCTGGACCATTGACAGGCCGAGTCTGGGAAACACCATATATTTT; CDR3 protein: CAWTIDRPSLGNTIYF
D gene: TRBD1; J gene: TRBJ1-4; clone size: .; V gene: TRBV7-2; CDR3 DNA: TGTGCCAGCAGCTTACAGGGGGCTTATAGGGAAAAACTGTTTTTT; CDR3 protein: CASSLQGAYREKLFF
D gene: .; J gene: TRBJ1-5; clone size: .; V gene: TRBV5-4; CDR3 DNA: TGTGCCCCCCGACAGCGGCATTATAGCAATCAGCCCCAGCATTTT; CDR3 protein: CAPRQRHYSNQPQHF
D gene: .; J gene: TRBJ1-6; clone size: .; V gene: TRBV6-6; CDR3 DNA: TGTGCCAGCAGTCCGACAGATTATAATTCACCCCTCCACTTT; CDR3 protein: CASSPTDYNSPLHF
D gene: TRBD1; J gene: TRBJ2-3; clone size: .; V gene: TRBV7-3; CDR3 DNA: TGTGCCAGCAGCTTAGGGACAGGGCGCACAGATACGCAGTATTTT; CDR3 protein: CASSLGTGRTDTQYF
D gene: .; J gene: TRBJ2-7; clone size: .; V gene: TRBV4-1; CDR3 DNA: TGCGCCAGCAGCCAAGAACGGACGGGCCACGAGCAGTACTTC; CDR3 protein: CASSQERTGHEQYF
D gene: TRBD2; J gene: TRBJ2-1; clone size: .; V gene: TRBV24-1; CDR3 DNA: TGTGCCACCAGTGCCGCCCCAACGGGGGGTCGGAATGAGCAGTTCTTC; CDR3 protein: CATSAAPTGGRNEQFF
D gene: .; J gene: TRBJ1-5; clone size: .; V gene: TRBV4-1; CDR3 DNA: TGCGCCAGCAGCCAAGAAAGTGAGGCTTTTGGCAATCAGCCCCAGCATTTT; CDR3 protein: CASSQESEAFGNQPQHF
D gene: TRBD1; J gene: TRBJ1-1; clone size: .; V gene: TRBV6-6; CDR3 DNA: TGTGCCAGCAGTGGGACAGCGAACACTGAAGCTTTCTTT; CDR3 protein: CASSGTANTEAFF
D gene: TRBD1; J gene: TRBJ2-7; clone size: .; V gene: TRBV5-1; CDR3 DNA: TGCGCCAGCAGCTTGAGTGGACAGGGTGTATCCTACGAGCAGTACTTC; CDR3 protein: CASSLSGQGVSYEQYF
D gene: TRBD2; J gene: TRBJ2-3; clone size: .; V gene: TRBV19; CDR3 DNA: TGTGCCAGTAGTATAGGCGGGGGGTCGACAGATACGCAGTATTTT; CDR3 protein: CASSIGGGSTDTQYF
D gene: TRBD2; J gene: TRBJ2-2; clone size: .; V gene: TRBV3-1/TRBV3-2; CDR3 DNA: TGTGCCAGCAGCCAAGATCGTACTAGCGGGGTTTCCACCGGGGAGCTGTTTTTT; CDR3 protein: CASSQDRTSGVSTGELFF